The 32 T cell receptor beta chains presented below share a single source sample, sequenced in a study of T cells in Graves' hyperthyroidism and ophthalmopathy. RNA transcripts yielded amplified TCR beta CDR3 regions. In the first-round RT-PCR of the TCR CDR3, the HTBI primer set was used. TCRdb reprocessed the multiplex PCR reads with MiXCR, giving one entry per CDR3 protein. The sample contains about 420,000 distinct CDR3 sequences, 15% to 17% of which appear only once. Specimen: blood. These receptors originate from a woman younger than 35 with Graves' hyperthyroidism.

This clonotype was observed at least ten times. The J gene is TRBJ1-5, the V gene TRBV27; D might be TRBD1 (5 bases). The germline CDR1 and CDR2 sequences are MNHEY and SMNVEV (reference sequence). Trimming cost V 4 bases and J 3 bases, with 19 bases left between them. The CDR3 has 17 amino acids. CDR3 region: CASSSLFDRYDNQPQHF. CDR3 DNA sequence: TGTGCCAGCAGTTCCTTATTCGACAGATACGACAATCAGCCCCAGCATTTT.

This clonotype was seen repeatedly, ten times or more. CDR3 DNA sequence: TGCAGTGCTAGACAGGTCCACGAGCAGTACTTC. Its translation: CSARQVHEQYF. This sequence joins TRBV20-1 and TRBJ2-7; no reliable D call. CDR1 and CDR2 from the germline V gene are DFQATT and SNEGSKA (reference sequence). This CDR3 has 11 amino acids. V was trimmed by 2 bases and J by 5 bases, leaving 7 bases between them.

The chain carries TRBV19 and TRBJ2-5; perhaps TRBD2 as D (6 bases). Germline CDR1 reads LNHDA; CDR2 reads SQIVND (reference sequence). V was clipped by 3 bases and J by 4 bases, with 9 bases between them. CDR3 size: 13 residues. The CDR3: CASSMVGGETQYF. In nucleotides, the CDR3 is TGTGCCAGTAGTATGGTGGGAGGAGAGACCCAGTACTTC.

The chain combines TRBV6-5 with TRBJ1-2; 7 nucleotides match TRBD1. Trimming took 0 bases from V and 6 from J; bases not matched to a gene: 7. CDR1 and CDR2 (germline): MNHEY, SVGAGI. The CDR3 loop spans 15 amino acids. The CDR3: CASSYSKGGGDGYTF. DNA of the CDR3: TGTGCCAGCAGTTACTCGAAGGGAGGGGGCGATGGCTACACCTTC.

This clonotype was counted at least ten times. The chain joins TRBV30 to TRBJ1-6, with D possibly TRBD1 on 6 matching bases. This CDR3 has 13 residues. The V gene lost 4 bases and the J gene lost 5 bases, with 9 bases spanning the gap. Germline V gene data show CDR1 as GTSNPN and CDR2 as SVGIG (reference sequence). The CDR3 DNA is TGTGCCTGGAAGGGGGTGGATAATTCACCCCTCCACTTT. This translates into CAWKGVDNSPLHF.

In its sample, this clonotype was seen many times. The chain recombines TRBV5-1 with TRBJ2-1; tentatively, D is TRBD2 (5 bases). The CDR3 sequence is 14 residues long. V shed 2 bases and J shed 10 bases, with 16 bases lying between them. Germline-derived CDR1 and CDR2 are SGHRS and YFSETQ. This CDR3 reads CASSLTGSQGEQFF. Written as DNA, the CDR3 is TGCGCCAGCAGCTTAACGGGGTCTCAAGGGGAGCAGTTCTTC.

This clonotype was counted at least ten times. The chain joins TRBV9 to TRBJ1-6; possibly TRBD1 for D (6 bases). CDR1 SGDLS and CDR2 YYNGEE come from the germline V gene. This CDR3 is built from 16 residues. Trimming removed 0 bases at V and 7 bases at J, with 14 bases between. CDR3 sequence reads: CASSVGLQGGNSPLHF. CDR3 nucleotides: TGTGCCAGCAGCGTAGGTCTACAGGGTGGGAATTCACCCCTCCACTTT.

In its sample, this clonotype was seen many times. In nucleotides, the CDR3 is TGTGCCAGCAGTTTGGACAGGGCGAATGAGCAGTTCTTC. This codes for CASSLDRANEQFF. The rearrangement uses TRBV12-3 or TRBV12-4 and TRBJ2-1; 8 bases line up with TRBD1. V shed 3 bases, J shed 7 bases, and the junction held 2 bases outside the gene matches. The CDR3 length is 13 residues.

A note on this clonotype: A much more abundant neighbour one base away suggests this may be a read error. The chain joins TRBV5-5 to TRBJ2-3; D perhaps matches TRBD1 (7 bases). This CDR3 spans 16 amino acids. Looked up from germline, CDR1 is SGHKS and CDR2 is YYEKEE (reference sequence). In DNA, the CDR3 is TGTGCCGGCAGCTCTCGAGGGCCAGGGGGGACAGATACGCAGTATTTT. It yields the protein CAGSSRGPGGTDTQYF.

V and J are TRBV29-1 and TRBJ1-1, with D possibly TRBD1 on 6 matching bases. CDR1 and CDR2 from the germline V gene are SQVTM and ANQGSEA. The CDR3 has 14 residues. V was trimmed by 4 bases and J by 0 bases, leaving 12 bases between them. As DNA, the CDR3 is TGCAGCGTTGCGAAGAGACAGGTGAACACTGAAGCTTTCTTT. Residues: CSVAKRQVNTEAFF.

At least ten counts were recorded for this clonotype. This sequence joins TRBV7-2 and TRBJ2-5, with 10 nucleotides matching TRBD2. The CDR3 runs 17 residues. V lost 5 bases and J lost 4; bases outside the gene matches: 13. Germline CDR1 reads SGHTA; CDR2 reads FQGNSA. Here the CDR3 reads CASSQSGRAPRGETQYF. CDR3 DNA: TGTGCCAGCAGCCAGAGCGGGAGGGCCCCCAGGGGAGAGACCCAGTACTTC.

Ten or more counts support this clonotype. The chain's CDR3 is CASSLDREGGYTF. CDR3 DNA: TGTGCCAGCAGCTTAGACAGGGAAGGCGGCTACACCTTC. This chain joins TRBV7-9 and TRBJ1-2; the D gene is possibly TRBD1 (6 bases). CDR1 and CDR2 from the germline V gene are SEHNR and FQNEAQ (reference sequence). The V end lost 1 base, the J end lost 8 bases, and 11 bases lay between the germline ends. The CDR3 loop spans 13 amino acids.

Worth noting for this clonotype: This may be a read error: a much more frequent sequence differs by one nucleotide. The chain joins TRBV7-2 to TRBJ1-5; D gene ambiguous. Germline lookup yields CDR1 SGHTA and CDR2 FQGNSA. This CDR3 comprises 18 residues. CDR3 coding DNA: TGTGTCAGCAGCTTGTCCTTTTGGGAGGACCCTAGGAATCAGCCCCAGCATTTT. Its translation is CVSSLSFWEDPRNQPQHF. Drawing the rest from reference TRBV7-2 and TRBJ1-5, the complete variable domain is GAGVSQSPSNKVTEKGKDVELRCDPISGHTALYWYRQSLGQGLEFLIYFQGNSAPDKSGLPSDRFSAERTGGSVSTLTIQRTQQEDSAVYLCVSSLSFWEDPRNQPQHFGDGTRLSIL.

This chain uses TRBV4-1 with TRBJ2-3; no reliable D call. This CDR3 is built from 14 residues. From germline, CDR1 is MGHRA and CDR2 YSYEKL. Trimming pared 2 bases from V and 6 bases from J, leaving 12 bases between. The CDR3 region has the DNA TGCGCCAGCAGCCAATTGGCCCTCGGGGATACGCAGTATTTT. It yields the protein CASSQLALGDTQYF.

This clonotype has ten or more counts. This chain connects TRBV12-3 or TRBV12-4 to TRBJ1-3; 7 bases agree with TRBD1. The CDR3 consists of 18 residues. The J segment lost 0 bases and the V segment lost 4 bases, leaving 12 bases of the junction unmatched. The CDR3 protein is CASSSGTALTFSGNTIYF. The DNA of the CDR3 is TGTGCCAGCAGTTCGGGGACAGCATTAACATTCTCTGGAAACACCATATATTTT.

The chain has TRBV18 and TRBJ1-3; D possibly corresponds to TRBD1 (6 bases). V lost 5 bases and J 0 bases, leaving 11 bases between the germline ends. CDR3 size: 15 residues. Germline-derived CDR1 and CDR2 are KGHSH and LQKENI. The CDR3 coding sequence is TGTGCCAGCTCAGAACAGGGTGGCTCTGGAAACACCATATATTTT. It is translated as CASSEQGGSGNTIYF.

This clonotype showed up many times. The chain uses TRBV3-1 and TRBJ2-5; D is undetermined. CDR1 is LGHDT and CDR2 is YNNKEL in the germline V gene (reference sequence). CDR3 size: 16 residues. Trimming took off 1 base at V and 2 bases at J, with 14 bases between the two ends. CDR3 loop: CASSQAGAGPQETQYF. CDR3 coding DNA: TGTGCCAGCAGCCAAGCCGGAGCAGGACCACAAGAGACCCAGTACTTC.

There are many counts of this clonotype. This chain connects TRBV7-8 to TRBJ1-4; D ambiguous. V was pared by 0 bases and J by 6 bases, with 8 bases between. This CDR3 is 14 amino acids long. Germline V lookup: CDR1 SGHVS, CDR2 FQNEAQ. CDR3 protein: CASSLAGWDEKLFF. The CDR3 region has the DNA TGTGCCAGCAGCTTAGCAGGGTGGGATGAAAAACTGTTTTTT.

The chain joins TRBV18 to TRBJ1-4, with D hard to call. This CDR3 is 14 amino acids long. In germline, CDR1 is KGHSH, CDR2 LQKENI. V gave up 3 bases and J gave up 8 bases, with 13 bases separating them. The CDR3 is CASSPRGYDEKLFF. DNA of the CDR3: TGTGCCAGCTCACCGCGAGGGTATGACGAAAAACTGTTTTTT.

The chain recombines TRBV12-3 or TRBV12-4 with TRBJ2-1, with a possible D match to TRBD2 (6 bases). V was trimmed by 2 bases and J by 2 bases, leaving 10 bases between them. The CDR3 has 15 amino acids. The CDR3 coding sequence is TGTGCCAGCAGTTTATGGGACTCGACCTACAATGAGCAGTTCTTC. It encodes CASSLWDSTYNEQFF.

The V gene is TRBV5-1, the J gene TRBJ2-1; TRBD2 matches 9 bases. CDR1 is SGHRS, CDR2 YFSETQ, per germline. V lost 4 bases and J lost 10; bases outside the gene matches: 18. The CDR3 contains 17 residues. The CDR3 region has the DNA TGCGCCAGCAGCCCCTCACCGACGGCGGGAGGGCCAGTAGAGCAGTTCTTC. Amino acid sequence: CASSPSPTAGGPVEQFF. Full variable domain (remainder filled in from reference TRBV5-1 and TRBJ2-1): KAGVTQTPRYLIKTRGQQVTLSCSPISGHRSVSWYQQTPGQGLQFLFEYFSETQRNKGNFPGRFSGRQFSNSRSEMNVSTLELGDSALYLCASSPSPTAGGPVEQFFGPGTRLTVL.

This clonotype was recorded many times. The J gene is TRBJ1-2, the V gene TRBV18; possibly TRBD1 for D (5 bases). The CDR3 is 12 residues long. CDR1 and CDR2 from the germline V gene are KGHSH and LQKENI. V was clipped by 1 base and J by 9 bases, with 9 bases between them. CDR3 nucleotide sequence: TGTGCCAGCTCACCACTCCAGGGTAGCTACACCTTC. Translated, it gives CASSPLQGSYTF.

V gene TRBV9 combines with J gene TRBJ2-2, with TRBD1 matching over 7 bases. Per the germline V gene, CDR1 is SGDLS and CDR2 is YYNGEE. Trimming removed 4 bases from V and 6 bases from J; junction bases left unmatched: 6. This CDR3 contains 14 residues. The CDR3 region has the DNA TGTGCCAGCAGCCCCGGGACAGCCTCCGGGGAGCTGTTTTTT. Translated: CASSPGTASGELFF.

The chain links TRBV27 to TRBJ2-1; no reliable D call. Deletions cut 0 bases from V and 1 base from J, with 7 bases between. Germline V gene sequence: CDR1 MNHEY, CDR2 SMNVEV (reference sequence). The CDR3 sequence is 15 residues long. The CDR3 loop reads CASSLSRNSYNEQFF. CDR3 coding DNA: TGTGCCAGCAGTTTATCAAGGAATTCCTACAATGAGCAGTTCTTC.

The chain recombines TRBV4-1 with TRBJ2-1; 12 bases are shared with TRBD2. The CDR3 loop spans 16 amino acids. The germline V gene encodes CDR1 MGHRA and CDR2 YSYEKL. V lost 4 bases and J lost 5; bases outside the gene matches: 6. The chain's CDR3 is CASSPGTSGYHNEQFF. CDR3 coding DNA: TGCGCCAGCAGCCCCGGGACTAGCGGGTATCACAATGAGCAGTTCTTC.

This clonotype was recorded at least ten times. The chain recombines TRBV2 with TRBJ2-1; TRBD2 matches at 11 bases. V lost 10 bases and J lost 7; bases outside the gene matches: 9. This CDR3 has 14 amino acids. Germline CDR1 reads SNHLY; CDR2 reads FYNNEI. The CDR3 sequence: CAILAGGLGNEQFF. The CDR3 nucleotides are TGTGCCATCTTAGCGGGGGGGCTGGGTAATGAGCAGTTCTTC.

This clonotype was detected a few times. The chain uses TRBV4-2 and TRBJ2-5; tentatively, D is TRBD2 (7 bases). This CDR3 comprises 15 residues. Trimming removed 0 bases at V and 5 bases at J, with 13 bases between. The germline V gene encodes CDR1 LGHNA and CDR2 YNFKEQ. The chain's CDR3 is CASSQEGGGGETQYF. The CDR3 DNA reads TGTGCCAGCAGCCAAGAAGGGGGGGGCGGGGAGACCCAGTACTTC.

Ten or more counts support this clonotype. The CDR3: CAWGRGSGNTGELFF. Written as DNA, the CDR3 is TGTGCCTGGGGGAGGGGTTCCGGGAACACCGGGGAGCTGTTTTTT. This chain joins TRBV30 and TRBJ2-2, with 7 positions matching TRBD2. Unmatched junction bases numbered 7, after V lost 5 bases and J lost 1 base. The CDR3 is 15 residues long. Germline V gene sequence: CDR1 GTSNPN, CDR2 SVGIG (reference sequence). Full variable domain (remainder filled in from reference TRBV30 and TRBJ2-2): SQTIHQWPATLVQPVGSPLSLECTVEGTSNPNLYWYRQAAGRGLQLLFYSVGIGQISSEVPQNLSASRPQDRQFILSSKKLLLSDSGFYLCAWGRGSGNTGELFFGEGSRLTVL.

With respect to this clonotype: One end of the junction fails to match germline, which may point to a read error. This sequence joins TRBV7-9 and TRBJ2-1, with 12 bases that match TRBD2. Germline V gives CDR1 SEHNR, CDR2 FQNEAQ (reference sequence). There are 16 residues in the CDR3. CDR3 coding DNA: TGTGCCAGCAGCCACCCGACTAGCGGGAGTTCCCATGAGCAGCTCTTC. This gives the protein CASSHPTSGSSHEQLF.

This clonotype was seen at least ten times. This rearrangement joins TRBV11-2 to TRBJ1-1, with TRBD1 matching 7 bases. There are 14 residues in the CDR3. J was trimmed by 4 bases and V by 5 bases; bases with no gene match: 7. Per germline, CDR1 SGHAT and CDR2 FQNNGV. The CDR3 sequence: CASSTDRVGTEAFF. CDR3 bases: TGTGCCAGCAGCACCGACAGGGTGGGCACTGAAGCTTTCTTT.

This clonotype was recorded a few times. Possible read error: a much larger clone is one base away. The CDR3 DNA is TGTGCCTGGAGTGCGGGCTCTAGGGCCAACGTCCTGACTTTC. Protein: CAWSAGSRANVLTF. The V and J genes are TRBV30 and TRBJ2-6; unclear D gene. This CDR3 has 14 amino acids. Looked up from germline, CDR1 is GTSNPN and CDR2 is SVGIG (reference sequence).

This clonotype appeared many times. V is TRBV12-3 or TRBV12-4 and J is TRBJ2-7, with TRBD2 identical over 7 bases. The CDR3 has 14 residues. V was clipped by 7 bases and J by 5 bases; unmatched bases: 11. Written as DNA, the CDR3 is TGTGCCAGCACTCCCCCCAGCGGGGTCGACGAGCAGTACTTC. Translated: CASTPPSGVDEQYF.